A selection of T cell receptor beta chains follows, all from one sample in a study of shared clonotypes between healthy human individuals. The assay was immunoSEQ multiplex PCR, and TCRdb's table has in-frame clones only and misses some. The data contain about 2.1 million clones, 85% to 95% of them seen just once; the ten biggest clones take up more than 1.5%. Specimen: naive CD8+ T cells from PBMCs. The source of these receptors is a man in his late teens or twenties in good health. Some clones in this sample may be carry-over from other donors' samples. Each CDR3 is given with its conserved first and last residue. Fields, in order: D gene, J gene, V gene, clone size, CDR3 DNA, CDR3 protein. A D gene is named only where the DNA matches it firmly. Rows give clone size only sometimes, using once, few, many, or a class for an expanded clone.

d_call: TRBD2; j_call: TRBJ2-2; v_call: TRBV28; clone_size: -; cdr3_nt: TGTGCCAGCAGTTTGGCGGGAGGGCCCGGGGAGCTGTTTTTT; cdr3_aa: CASSLAGGPGELFF
d_call: -; j_call: TRBJ2-6; v_call: TRBV18; clone_size: -; cdr3_nt: TGTGCCAGCTCACCACCCCCCTCTGGGGCCAACGTCCTGACTTTC; cdr3_aa: CASSPPPSGANVLTF
d_call: TRBD1; j_call: TRBJ1-4; v_call: TRBV5-4; clone_size: once; cdr3_nt: TGTGCCAGCAGTTATCACAGGGGGCAGCGAACTAATGAAAAACTGTTTTTT; cdr3_aa: CASSYHRGQRTNEKLFF
d_call: TRBD1; j_call: TRBJ2-7; v_call: TRBV27; clone_size: once; cdr3_nt: TGTGCCAGCAGTGTCGGGACAGTTTACGAGCAGTACTTC; cdr3_aa: CASSVGTVYEQYF
d_call: -; j_call: TRBJ2-7; v_call: TRBV6-5; clone_size: once; cdr3_nt: TGTGCCAGCAGTTACTCGAGAGAGCAGTACTTC; cdr3_aa: CASSYSREQYF
d_call: -; j_call: TRBJ1-1; v_call: TRBV27; clone_size: few; cdr3_nt: TGTGCCAGCAGTCACGTGGGATCGAGTACTGAAGCTTTCTTT; cdr3_aa: CASSHVGSSTEAFF
d_call: -; j_call: TRBJ2-1; v_call: TRBV9; clone_size: -; cdr3_nt: TGTGCCAGCAGCGTAGAAGGTGAGATCATGGGGAATGAGCAGTTCTTC; cdr3_aa: CASSVEGEIMGNEQFF
d_call: -; j_call: TRBJ2-5; v_call: TRBV12-5; clone_size: -; cdr3_nt: TGTGCTAGTGGTCCAAGGTCCCTAGCGAGTCCGAAGACCCAGTACTTC; cdr3_aa: CASGPRSLASPKTQYF
d_call: -; j_call: TRBJ2-3; v_call: TRBV19; clone_size: -; cdr3_nt: TGTGCCAGTAGTATAATGGGGGCAGATACGCAGTATTTT; cdr3_aa: CASSIMGADTQYF
d_call: -; j_call: TRBJ2-7; v_call: TRBV6-6; clone_size: -; cdr3_nt: TGTGCCAGCAACCGGGACTTAAACTCCTACGAGCAGTACTTC; cdr3_aa: CASNRDLNSYEQYF
d_call: TRBD1; j_call: TRBJ2-7; v_call: TRBV29-1; clone_size: once; cdr3_nt: TGCAGCGTTGAATCCATGGGCAGGGGGCGCATCCACGAGCAGTACTTC; cdr3_aa: CSVESMGRGRIHEQYF
d_call: -; j_call: TRBJ2-5; v_call: TRBV7-9; clone_size: -; cdr3_nt: TGTGCCAGCACAGTTTTGGACAGACAAGAGACCCAGTACTTC; cdr3_aa: CASTVLDRQETQYF
d_call: -; j_call: TRBJ1-2; v_call: TRBV20-1; clone_size: once; cdr3_nt: TGCAGTGCTTGGGACACAGGGGGCTACACCTTC; cdr3_aa: CSAWDTGGYTF
d_call: -; j_call: TRBJ1-2; v_call: TRBV10-3; clone_size: -; cdr3_nt: TGTGCCATCATGGAGGGAACAGACTATGGCTACACCTTC; cdr3_aa: CAIMEGTDYGYTF
d_call: -; j_call: TRBJ2-7; v_call: TRBV9; clone_size: -; cdr3_nt: TGTGCCAGCAGCGTAGGAGGCAGCCCGACCTACGAGCAGTACTTC; cdr3_aa: CASSVGGSPTYEQYF
d_call: -; j_call: TRBJ2-3; v_call: TRBV6-5; clone_size: -; cdr3_nt: TGTGCCAGCAGCTACAGCGATGGCGCAGATACGCAGTATTTT; cdr3_aa: CASSYSDGADTQYF
d_call: -; j_call: TRBJ1-3; v_call: TRBV7-8; clone_size: -; cdr3_nt: TGTGCCAGTACCCCCTTCGGACTCTATGGAAACACCATATATTTT; cdr3_aa: CASTPFGLYGNTIYF
d_call: -; j_call: TRBJ1-2; v_call: TRBV28; clone_size: -; cdr3_nt: TGTGCCAGCAGTTATCTTCGGCAGAATGGCTACACCTTC; cdr3_aa: CASSYLRQNGYTF
d_call: -; j_call: TRBJ1-1; v_call: TRBV10-3; clone_size: -; cdr3_nt: TGTGCCATCAGTTGGGACGGTGAAGCTTTCTTT; cdr3_aa: CAISWDGEAFF
d_call: -; j_call: TRBJ1-2; v_call: TRBV4-3; clone_size: -; cdr3_nt: TGCGCCAGCAGCCAAGATGAAACAGGAGGATATGGCTACACCTTC; cdr3_aa: CASSQDETGGYGYTF
d_call: TRBD2; j_call: TRBJ2-1; v_call: TRBV27; clone_size: -; cdr3_nt: TGTGCCAGCAGTTTATTGGCTAGCGGGAGTTACAATGAGCAGTTCTTC; cdr3_aa: CASSLLASGSYNEQFF
d_call: -; j_call: TRBJ1-1; v_call: TRBV5-1; clone_size: -; cdr3_nt: TGCGCCAGCAGAGTAACAGGGAAAGACACTGAAGCTTTCTTT; cdr3_aa: CASRVTGKDTEAFF
d_call: TRBD2; j_call: TRBJ2-1; v_call: TRBV7-9; clone_size: -; cdr3_nt: TGTGCCAGCAGCTTTTTAGGCGGGAGGGGAAATGAGCAGTTCTTC; cdr3_aa: CASSFLGGRGNEQFF
d_call: -; j_call: TRBJ2-7; v_call: TRBV9; clone_size: -; cdr3_nt: TGTGCCAGCAGCGTAGGGACAGCTGACGGTTTAGGATGGGGTAGCTCCTACGAGCAGTACTTC; cdr3_aa: CASSVGTADGLGWGSSYEQYF
d_call: TRBD2; j_call: TRBJ2-7; v_call: TRBV27; clone_size: once; cdr3_nt: TGTGCCAGCAGTTTTGAGCTAGCGGGAGGATTCTACGAGCAGTACTTC; cdr3_aa: CASSFELAGGFYEQYF
d_call: TRBD1; j_call: TRBJ2-5; v_call: TRBV9; clone_size: -; cdr3_nt: TGTGCCAGCAGCCCCCGGGACAGGTACCAAGAGACCCAGTACTTC; cdr3_aa: CASSPRDRYQETQYF
d_call: TRBD2; j_call: TRBJ2-1; v_call: TRBV9; clone_size: -; cdr3_nt: TGTGCCAGCAGCGTAGATAGGGGGACTAGCGGGTCTTCCTCCTACAATGAGCAGTTCTTC; cdr3_aa: CASSVDRGTSGSSSYNEQFF
d_call: TRBD2; j_call: TRBJ2-1; v_call: TRBV6-6; clone_size: -; cdr3_nt: TGTGCCAGCAGTTTTTTAGCGGGAGAGTATGAGCAGTTCTTC; cdr3_aa: CASSFLAGEYEQFF
d_call: TRBD2; j_call: TRBJ2-7; v_call: TRBV27; clone_size: -; cdr3_nt: TGTGCCAGCAGTACACTAGCGACTAGCTCCTACGAGCAGTACTTC; cdr3_aa: CASSTLATSSYEQYF
d_call: TRBD1; j_call: TRBJ2-7; v_call: TRBV29-1; clone_size: -; cdr3_nt: TGCAGCGTTGGGGCAGGGGGCCAGCAGTACTTC; cdr3_aa: CSVGAGGQQYF
d_call: -; j_call: TRBJ2-7; v_call: TRBV4-1; clone_size: -; cdr3_nt: TGCGCCAGCAGCCAAGTGTGGGGGAGATCCTACGAGCAGTACTTC; cdr3_aa: CASSQVWGRSYEQYF
d_call: TRBD1; j_call: TRBJ1-5; v_call: TRBV9; clone_size: -; cdr3_nt: TGTGCCAGCAGCGCCAGACAGGGGGCTAATCGATATAGCAATCAGCCCCAGCATTTT; cdr3_aa: CASSARQGANRYSNQPQHF
d_call: TRBD1; j_call: TRBJ2-7; v_call: TRBV11-2; clone_size: -; cdr3_nt: TGTGCCAGCAGCTTAGTACAGGGGTTCGAGCAGTACTTC; cdr3_aa: CASSLVQGFEQYF
d_call: TRBD1; j_call: TRBJ2-7; v_call: TRBV4-3; clone_size: -; cdr3_nt: TGCGCCAGCAGCCAAGATCGGGCAACCGGGACAGGTACCTACGAGCAGTACTTC; cdr3_aa: CASSQDRATGTGTYEQYF
d_call: -; j_call: TRBJ2-2; v_call: TRBV11-2; clone_size: once; cdr3_nt: TGTGCCGGAGGGGGAATCCACACCGGGGAGCTGTTTTTT; cdr3_aa: CAGGGIHTGELFF
d_call: -; j_call: TRBJ2-3; v_call: TRBV6-4; clone_size: -; cdr3_nt: TGTGCCAGCAGTGACTCTCTGGAGTCGATGCCGCAGTATTTT; cdr3_aa: CASSDSLESMPQYF